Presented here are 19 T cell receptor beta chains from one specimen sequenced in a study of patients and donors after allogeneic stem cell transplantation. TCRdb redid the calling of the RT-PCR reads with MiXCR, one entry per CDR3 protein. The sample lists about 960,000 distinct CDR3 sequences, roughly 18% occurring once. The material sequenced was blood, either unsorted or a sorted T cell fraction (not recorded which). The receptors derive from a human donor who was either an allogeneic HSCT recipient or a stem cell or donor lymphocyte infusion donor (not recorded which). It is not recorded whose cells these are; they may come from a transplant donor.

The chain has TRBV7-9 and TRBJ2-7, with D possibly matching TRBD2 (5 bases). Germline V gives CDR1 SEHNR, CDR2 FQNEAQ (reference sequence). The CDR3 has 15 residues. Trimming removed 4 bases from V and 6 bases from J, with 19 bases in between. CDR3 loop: CASSSSIQMPREQYF. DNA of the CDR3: TGTGCCAGCAGCTCTAGCATACAGATGCCGCGCGAGCAGTACTTC.

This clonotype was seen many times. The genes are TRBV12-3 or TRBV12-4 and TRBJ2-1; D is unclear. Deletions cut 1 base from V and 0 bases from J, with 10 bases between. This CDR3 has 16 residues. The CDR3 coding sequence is TGTGCCAGCAGTTTAGGAATAGGTCTCTCCTACAATGAGCAGTTCTTC. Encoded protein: CASSLGIGLSYNEQFF.

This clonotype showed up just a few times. CDR3 loop: CATRPGVNTEAFF. As DNA, the CDR3 is TGTGCCACCCGTCCAGGGGTGAACACTGAAGCTTTCTTT. The rearrangement links TRBV27 to TRBJ1-1; TRBD1 might be the D (6 bases). The CDR3 contains 13 residues. The germline V gene has CDR1 MNHEY and CDR2 SMNVEV (reference sequence). V lost 10 bases, J lost 0 bases, and 12 bases lay in between.

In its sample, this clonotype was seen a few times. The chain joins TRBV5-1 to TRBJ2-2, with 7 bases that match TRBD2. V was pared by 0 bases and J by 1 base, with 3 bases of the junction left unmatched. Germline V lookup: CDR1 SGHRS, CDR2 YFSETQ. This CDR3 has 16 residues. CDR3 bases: TGCGCCAGCAGCTTGGGGGCTAGCGGGAACACCGGGGAGCTGTTTTTT. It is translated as CASSLGASGNTGELFF.

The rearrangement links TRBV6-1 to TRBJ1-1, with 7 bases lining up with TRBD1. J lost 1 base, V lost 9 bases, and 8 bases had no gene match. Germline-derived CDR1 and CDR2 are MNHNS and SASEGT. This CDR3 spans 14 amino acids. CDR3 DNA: TGTGCCAGTAAACCGGGACAGCAGAACACTGAAGCTTTCTTT. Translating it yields CASKPGQQNTEAFF.

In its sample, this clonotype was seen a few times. The CDR3, as DNA: TGTGCCAGTAGATCACAGGGGAGGGAAGCTTTCTTT. It encodes CASRSQGREAFF. J is TRBJ1-1 and V is TRBV12-3 or TRBV12-4; the match to TRBD1 covers 7 bases. Trimming removed 9 bases from V and 8 bases from J; junction bases left unmatched: 9. This CDR3 has 12 residues.

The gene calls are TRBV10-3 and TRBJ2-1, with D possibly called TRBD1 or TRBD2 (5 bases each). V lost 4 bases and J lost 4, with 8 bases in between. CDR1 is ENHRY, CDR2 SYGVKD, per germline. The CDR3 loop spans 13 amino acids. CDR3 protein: CAISGGLYNEQFF. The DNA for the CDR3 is TGTGCCATCAGTGGGGGGTTATACAATGAGCAGTTCTTC.

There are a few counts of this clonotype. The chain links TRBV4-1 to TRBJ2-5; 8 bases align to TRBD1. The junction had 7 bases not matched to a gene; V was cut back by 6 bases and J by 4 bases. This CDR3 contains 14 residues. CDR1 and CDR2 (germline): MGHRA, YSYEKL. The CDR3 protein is CASRSGQGGETQYF. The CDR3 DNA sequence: TGCGCCAGCAGATCAGGACAGGGAGGAGAGACCCAGTACTTC.

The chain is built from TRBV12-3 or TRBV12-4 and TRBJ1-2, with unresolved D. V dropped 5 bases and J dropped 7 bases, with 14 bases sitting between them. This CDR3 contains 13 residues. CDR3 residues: CASSREPRVGYTF. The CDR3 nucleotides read TGTGCCAGCAGTCGCGAGCCCCGGGTTGGCTACACCTTC.

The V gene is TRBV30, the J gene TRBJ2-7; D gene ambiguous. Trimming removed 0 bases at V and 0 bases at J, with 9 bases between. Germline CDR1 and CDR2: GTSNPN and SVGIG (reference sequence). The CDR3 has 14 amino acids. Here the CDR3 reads CAWSVAVSSYEQYF. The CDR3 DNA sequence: TGTGCCTGGAGTGTCGCGGTGAGCTCCTACGAGCAGTACTTC. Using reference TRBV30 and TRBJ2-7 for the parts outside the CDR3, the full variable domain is SQTIHQWPATLVQPVGSPLSLECTVEGTSNPNLYWYRQAAGRGLQLLFYSVGIGQISSEVPQNLSASRPQDRQFILSSKKLLLSDSGFYLCAWSVAVSSYEQYFGPGTRLTVT.

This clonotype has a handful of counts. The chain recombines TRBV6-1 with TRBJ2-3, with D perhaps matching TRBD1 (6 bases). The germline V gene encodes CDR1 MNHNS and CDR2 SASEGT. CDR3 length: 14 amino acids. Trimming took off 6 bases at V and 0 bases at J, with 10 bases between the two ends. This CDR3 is CASRGDRSTDTQYF. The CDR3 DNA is TGTGCCAGCAGAGGAGACAGGAGCACAGATACGCAGTATTTT.

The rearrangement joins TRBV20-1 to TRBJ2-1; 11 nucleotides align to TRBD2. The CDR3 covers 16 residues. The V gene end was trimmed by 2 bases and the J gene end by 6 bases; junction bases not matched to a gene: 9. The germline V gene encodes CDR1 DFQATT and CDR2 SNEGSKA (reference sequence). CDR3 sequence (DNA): TGCAGTGCTAGATTCTTGAGACTAGCGGGATCCAATGAGCAGTTCTTC. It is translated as CSARFLRLAGSNEQFF.

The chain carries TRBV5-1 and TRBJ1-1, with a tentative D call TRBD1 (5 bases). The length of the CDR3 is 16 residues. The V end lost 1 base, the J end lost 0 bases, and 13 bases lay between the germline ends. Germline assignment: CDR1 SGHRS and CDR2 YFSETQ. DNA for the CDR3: TGCGCCAGCAGCTTGCTAGGGGAGGGAGTGAACACTGAAGCTTTCTTT. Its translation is CASSLLGEGVNTEAFF.

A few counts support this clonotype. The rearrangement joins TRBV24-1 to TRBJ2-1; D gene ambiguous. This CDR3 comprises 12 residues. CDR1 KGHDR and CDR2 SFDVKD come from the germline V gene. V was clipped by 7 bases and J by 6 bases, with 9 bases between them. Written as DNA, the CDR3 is TGTGCCACCAGCCCTGGGCCCAATGAGCAGTTCTTC. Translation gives CATSPGPNEQFF.

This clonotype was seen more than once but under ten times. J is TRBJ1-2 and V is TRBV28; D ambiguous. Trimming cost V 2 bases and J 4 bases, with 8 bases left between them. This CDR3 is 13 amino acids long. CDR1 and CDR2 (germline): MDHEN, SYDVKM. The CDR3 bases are TGTGCCAGCAGTTTACCAGCAAGCTATGGCTACACCTTC. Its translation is CASSLPASYGYTF.

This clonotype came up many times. The DNA for the CDR3 is TGTGCCAGCACCCTCGGGACAGTAAGCTCTGGGGCCAACGTCCTGACTTTC. This codes for CASTLGTVSSGANVLTF. This chain uses TRBV12-3 or TRBV12-4 with TRBJ2-6, with 7 bases fitting TRBD1. This CDR3 spans 17 amino acids. Losses at the gene ends were 7 bases for V and 0 bases for J; bases not matched to a gene: 9.

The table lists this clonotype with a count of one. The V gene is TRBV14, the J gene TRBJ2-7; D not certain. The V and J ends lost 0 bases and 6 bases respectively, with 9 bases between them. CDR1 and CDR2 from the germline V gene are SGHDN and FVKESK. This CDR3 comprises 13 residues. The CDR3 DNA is TGTGCCAGCAGCCAAGAGCTGGGTCGCGAGCAGTACTTC. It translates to CASSQELGREQYF.

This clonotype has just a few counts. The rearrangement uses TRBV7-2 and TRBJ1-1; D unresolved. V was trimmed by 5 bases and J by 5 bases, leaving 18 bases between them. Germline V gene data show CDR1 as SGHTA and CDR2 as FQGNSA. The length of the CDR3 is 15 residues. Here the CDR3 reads CASSPTPRPGTEAFF. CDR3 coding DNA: TGTGCCAGCAGCCCAACCCCCCGTCCGGGAACTGAAGCTTTCTTT.

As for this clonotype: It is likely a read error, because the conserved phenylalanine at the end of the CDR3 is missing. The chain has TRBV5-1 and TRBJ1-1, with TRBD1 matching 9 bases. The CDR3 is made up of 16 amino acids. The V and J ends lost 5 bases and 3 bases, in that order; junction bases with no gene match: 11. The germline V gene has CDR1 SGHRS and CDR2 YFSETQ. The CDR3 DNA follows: TGCGCCAGCAGTCGGGACAGGGCGAAGTCGGACACTGAAGCTTTCCTT. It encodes CASSRDRAKSDTEAFL.